This TCR beta chain was sequenced for a study of T cell repertoires in cytomegalovirus infection. On the study more broadly: In public TCR beta signatures, there were indications of both CMV infection and matching HLA type. Study-wide points: Carriage of CMV together with the relevant HLA was identifiable through cumulative public TCR beta family frequency. CMV-specific TCR beta clonotypes restricted by HLA-C dominated the ex vivo response.

This clonotype was detected ten times or more. The antigen is undetermined. In germline, CDR1 is SGHAT, CDR2 FQDESV (reference sequence). This CDR3 is 15 amino acids long. V lost 1 base and J 11 bases, leaving 18 bases between the germline ends. TCRdb redid the calling of the reads with MiXCR, one entry per CDR3 protein. The sample holds under 100,000 distinct CDR3 sequences; roughly 3.7% are singletons and the top ten take approximately 4.6%. V and J are TRBV11-1 and TRBJ2-4; the D call may be TRBD1 or TRBD2 (5 bases each). The sequencing sample was made of PBMCs. This clonotype was sampled from a human donor in good health (CMV status not recorded). Some clones in this sample may be carry-over from other donors' samples. CDR3 DNA sequence: TGTGCCAGCAGCTTAGACCTAGGGGACGCCCCTGTTCAGTACTTC. As protein: CASSLDLGDAPVQYF.